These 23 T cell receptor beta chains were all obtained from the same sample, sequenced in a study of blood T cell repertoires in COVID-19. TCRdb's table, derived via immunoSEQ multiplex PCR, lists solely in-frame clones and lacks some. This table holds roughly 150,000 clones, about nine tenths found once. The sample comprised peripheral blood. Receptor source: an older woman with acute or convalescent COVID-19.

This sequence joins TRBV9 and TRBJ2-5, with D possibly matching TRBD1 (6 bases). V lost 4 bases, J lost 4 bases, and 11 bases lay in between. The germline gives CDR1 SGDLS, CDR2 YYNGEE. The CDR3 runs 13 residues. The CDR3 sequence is CASSPRTVETQYF. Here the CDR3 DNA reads TGTGCCAGCAGCCCAAGGACAGTAGAGACCCAGTACTTC.

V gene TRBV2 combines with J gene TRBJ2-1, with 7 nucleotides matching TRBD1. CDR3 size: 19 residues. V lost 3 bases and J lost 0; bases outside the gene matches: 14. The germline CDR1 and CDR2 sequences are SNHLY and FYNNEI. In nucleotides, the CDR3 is TGTGCCAGCAGTGATGGGGGACCAGGGGGTCCGAGCTCCTACAATGAGCAGTTCTTC. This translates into CASSDGGPGGPSSYNEQFF.

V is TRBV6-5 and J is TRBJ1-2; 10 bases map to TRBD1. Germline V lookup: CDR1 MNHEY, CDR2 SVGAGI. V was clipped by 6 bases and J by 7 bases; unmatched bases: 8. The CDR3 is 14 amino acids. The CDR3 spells CASSRDRGGGGYTF. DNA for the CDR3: TGTGCCAGCAGCCGGGACAGGGGAGGTGGTGGCTACACCTTC.

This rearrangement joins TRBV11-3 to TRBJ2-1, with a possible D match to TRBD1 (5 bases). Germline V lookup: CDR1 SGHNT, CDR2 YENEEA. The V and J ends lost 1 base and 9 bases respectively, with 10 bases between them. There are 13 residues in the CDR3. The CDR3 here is CASSLGQTGEQFF. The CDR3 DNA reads TGTGCCAGCAGCTTAGGACAGACGGGTGAGCAGTTCTTC.

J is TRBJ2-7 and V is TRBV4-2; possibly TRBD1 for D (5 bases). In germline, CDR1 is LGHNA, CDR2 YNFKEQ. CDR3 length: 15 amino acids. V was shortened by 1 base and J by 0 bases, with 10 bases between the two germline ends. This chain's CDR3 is CASSQVDTDSYEQYF. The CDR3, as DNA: TGTGCCAGCAGCCAAGTGGACACCGACTCCTACGAGCAGTACTTC.

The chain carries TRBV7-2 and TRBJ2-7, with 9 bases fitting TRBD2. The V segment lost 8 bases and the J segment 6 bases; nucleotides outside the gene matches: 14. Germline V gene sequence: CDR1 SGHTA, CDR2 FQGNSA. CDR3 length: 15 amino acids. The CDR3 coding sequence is TGTGCCAGCGGCATTTTTAGCGGGGGAGTCCGCGAGCAGTACTTC. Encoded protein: CASGIFSGGVREQYF. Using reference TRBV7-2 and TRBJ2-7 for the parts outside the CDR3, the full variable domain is GAGVSQSPSNKVTEKGKDVELRCDPISGHTALYWYRQSLGQGLEFLIYFQGNSAPDKSGLPSDRFSAERTGGSVSTLTIQRTQQEDSAVYLCASGIFSGGVREQYFGPGTRLTVT.

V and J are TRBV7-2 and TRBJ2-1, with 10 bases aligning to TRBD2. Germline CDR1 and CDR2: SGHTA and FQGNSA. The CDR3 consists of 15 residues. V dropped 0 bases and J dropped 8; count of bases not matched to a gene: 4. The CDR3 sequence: CASSLALAGVHEQFF. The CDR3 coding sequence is TGTGCCAGCAGCTTAGCTCTAGCGGGAGTTCATGAGCAGTTCTTC.

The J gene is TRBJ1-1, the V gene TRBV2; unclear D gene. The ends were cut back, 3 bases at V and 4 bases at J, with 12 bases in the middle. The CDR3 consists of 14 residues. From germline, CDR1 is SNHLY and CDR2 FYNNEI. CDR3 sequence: CASSDQSQITEAFF. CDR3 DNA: TGTGCCAGCAGTGACCAGTCCCAAATCACTGAAGCTTTCTTT.

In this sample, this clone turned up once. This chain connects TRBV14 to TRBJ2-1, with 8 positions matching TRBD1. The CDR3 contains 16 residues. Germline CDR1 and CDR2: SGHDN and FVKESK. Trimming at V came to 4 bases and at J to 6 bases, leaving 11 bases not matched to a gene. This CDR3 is CASSPPTRGPRNEQFF. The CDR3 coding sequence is TGTGCCAGCAGCCCACCTACCAGGGGGCCCCGCAATGAGCAGTTCTTC.

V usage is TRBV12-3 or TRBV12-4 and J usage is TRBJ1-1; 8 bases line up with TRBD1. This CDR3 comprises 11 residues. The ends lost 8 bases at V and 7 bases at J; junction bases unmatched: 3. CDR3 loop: CASGQGGEAFF. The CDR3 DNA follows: TGTGCCAGCGGACAGGGTGGTGAAGCTTTCTTT.

The CDR3 DNA reads as TGTGCCAGCAGCTGGGGAGAGAACACTGAAGCTTTCTTT. This codes for CASSWGENTEAFF. The chain recombines TRBV7-9 with TRBJ1-1; no clear D gene. CDR1 is SEHNR, CDR2 FQNEAQ, per germline (reference sequence). This CDR3 is built from 13 residues. V was cut by 4 bases and J by 1 base, with 7 bases left in between.

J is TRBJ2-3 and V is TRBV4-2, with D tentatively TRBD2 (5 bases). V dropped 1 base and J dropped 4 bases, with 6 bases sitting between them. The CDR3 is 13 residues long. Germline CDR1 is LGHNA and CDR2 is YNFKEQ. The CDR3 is CASSQGGSDTQYF. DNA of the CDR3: TGTGCCAGCAGCCAAGGAGGGTCAGATACGCAGTATTTT.

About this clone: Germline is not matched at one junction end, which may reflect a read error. The DNA for the CDR3 is TGTGCCAGCAGGGCGGGACAGGGAATTGACTTC. As protein: CASRAGQGIDF. This rearrangement joins TRBV28 to TRBJ2-7, with 9 bases lining up with TRBD1. This CDR3 has 11 amino acids. CDR1 and CDR2 from the germline V gene are MDHEN and SYDVKM.

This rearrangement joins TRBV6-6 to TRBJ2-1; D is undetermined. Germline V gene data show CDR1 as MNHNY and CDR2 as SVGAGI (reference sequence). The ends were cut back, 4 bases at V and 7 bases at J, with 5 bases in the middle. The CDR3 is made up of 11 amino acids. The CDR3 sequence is CASSSLNEQFF. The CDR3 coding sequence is TGTGCCAGCAGTTCACTAAATGAGCAGTTCTTC.

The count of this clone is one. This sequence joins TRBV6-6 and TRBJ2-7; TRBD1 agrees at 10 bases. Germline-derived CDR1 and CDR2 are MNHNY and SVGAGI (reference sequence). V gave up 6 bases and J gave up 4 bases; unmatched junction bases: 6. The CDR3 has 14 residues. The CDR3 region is CASRVGQGGYEQYF. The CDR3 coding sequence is TGTGCCAGCAGAGTCGGACAGGGGGGATACGAGCAGTACTTC.

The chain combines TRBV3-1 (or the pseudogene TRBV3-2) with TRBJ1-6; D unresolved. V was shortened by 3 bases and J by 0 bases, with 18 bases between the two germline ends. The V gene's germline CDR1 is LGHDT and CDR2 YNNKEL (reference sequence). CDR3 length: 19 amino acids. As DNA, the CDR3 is TGTGCCAGCAGCCAGGATTCAGGTGCCTTCAGCTCCTATAATTCACCCCTCCACTTT. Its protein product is CASSQDSGAFSSYNSPLHF.

Here the CDR3 DNA reads TGTGCCAGCAGCTTAGCCCCCGGTCCGGGGGGAGCTTTCTTT. Amino acid sequence: CASSLAPGPGGAFF. The chain uses TRBV7-2 and TRBJ1-1; D may be TRBD1 (5 bases). Trimming removed 0 bases from V and 10 bases from J, with 15 bases in between. The CDR3 spans 14 residues. The germline V gene has CDR1 SGHTA and CDR2 FQGNSA.

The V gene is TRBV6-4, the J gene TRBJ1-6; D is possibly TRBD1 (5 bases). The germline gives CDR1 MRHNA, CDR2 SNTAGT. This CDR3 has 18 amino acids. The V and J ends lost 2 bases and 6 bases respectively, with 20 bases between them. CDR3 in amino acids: CASSDPPDRGLLNSPLHF. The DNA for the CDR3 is TGTGCCAGCAGTGACCCGCCCGATAGGGGTCTCCTTAATTCACCCCTCCACTTT.

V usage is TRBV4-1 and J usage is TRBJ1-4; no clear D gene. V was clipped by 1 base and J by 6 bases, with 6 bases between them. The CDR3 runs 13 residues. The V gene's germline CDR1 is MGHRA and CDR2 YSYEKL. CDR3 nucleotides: TGCGCCAGCAGCCAAGCCCGAGATGAAAAACTGTTTTTT. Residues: CASSQARDEKLFF.

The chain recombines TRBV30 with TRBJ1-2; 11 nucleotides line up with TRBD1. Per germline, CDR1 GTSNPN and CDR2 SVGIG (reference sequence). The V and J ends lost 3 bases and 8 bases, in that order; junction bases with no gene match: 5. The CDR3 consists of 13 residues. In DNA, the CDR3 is TGTGCCTGGAGAGGACAGGGGGCGCAGGGCTACACCTTC. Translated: CAWRGQGAQGYTF.

CDR3 amino acids: CASSKRQYTEAFF. Here the CDR3 DNA reads TGTGCCAGCAGCAAGAGACAGTACACTGAAGCTTTCTTT. This chain joins TRBV7-3 and TRBJ1-1; a possible D gene is TRBD1 (5 bases). V dropped 5 bases and J dropped 3 bases, with 10 bases sitting between them. Germline CDR1 reads SGHTA; CDR2 reads FQGTGA. This CDR3 spans 13 amino acids. Using reference TRBV7-3 and TRBJ1-1 for the parts outside the CDR3, the full variable domain is GAGVSQTPSNKVTEKGKYVELRCDPISGHTALYWYRQSLGQGPEFLIYFQGTGAADDSGLPNDRFFAVRPEGSVSTLKIQRTERGDSAVYLCASSKRQYTEAFFGQGTRLTVV.

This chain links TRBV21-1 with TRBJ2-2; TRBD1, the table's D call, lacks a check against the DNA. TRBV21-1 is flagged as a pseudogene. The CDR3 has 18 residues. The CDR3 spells CASSKGSDWTGNTGELFF. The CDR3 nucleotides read TGTGCCAGCAGCAAAGGATCCGATTGGACAGGAAACACCGGGGAGCTGTTTTTT.

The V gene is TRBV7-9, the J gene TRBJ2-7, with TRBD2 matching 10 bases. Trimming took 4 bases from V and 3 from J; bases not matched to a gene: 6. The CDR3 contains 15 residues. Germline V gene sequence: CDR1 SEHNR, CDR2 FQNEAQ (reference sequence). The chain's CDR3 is CASSSTLAGLYEQYF. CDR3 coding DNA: TGTGCCAGCAGCTCAACACTAGCGGGACTCTACGAGCAGTACTTC. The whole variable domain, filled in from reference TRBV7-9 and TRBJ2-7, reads DTGVSQNPRHKITKRGQNVTFRCDPISEHNRLYWYRQTLGQGPEFLTYFQNEAQLEKSRLLSDRFSAERPKGSFSTLEIQRTEQGDSAMYLCASSSTLAGLYEQYFGPGTRLTVT.